Shown below are 26 T cell receptor beta chains from a single sample sequenced in a study of cytomegalovirus exposure and HLA in healthy donors (dated by TCRdb to 2017 to 2019). The library was generated by the immunoSEQ multiplex PCR assay. A mixture of 60 forward primers for TCR Vbeta segments and 13 reverse primers for TCR Jbeta segments was used in the multiplex PCR. This immuneACCESS table, as held by TCRdb, lists in-frame sequences with V and J called but not all clones. Of the missing ones, under half trace to an unresolved V gene in checked studies; the others have no known cause. The sample table holds 100,000 or so clones, of which around 79% were seen once. Jointly, the top ten make up approximately 4.2% of the sample. The sequenced material came from PBMCs. These receptors were collected from a middle-aged woman in good health and CMV-seropositive.

The rearrangement links TRBV2 to TRBJ1-1; D is unresolved. With 1 base removed from V and 11 bases from J, the gap between germline ends came to 17 bases. CDR1 is SNHLY, CDR2 FYNNEI, per germline. The CDR3 contains 14 residues. The CDR3: CASSEERGGKLAFF. CDR3 in DNA: TGTGCCAGCAGTGAAGAACGTGGAGGGAAACTGGCTTTCTTT.

This sequence joins TRBV7-9 and TRBJ1-1; TRBD1 matches 9 bases. The germline gives CDR1 SEHNR, CDR2 FQNEAQ (reference sequence). The J segment lost 1 base and the V segment lost 5 bases, leaving 8 bases of the junction unmatched. CDR3 length: 16 residues. CDR3 protein: CASSRPGTGQNTEAFF. In DNA, the CDR3 is TGTGCCAGCAGCCGTCCCGGGACAGGGCAGAACACTGAAGCTTTCTTT.

This clone appeared a single time. The chain uses TRBV7-2 and TRBJ2-3; the D gene is possibly TRBD2 (6 bases). Germline V gene data show CDR1 as SGHTA and CDR2 as FQGNSA. V shed 2 bases and J shed 6 bases, with 12 bases lying between them. The CDR3 is 14 residues long. This CDR3 is CASSLLGGSDTQYF. CDR3 nucleotide sequence: TGTGCCAGCAGCTTACTTGGGGGGAGCGATACGCAGTATTTT.

The rearrangement joins TRBV6-6 to TRBJ1-3; TRBD1 is a possible D gene (5 bases). Deletions cut 2 bases from V and 0 bases from J, with 11 bases between. The germline V gene has CDR1 MNHNY and CDR2 SVGAGI (reference sequence). CDR3 size: 16 residues. Here the CDR3 DNA reads TGTGCCAGCAGTTACATCACGGGGGTCTCTGGAAACACCATATATTTT. Protein product: CASSYITGVSGNTIYF.

The count of this clone is one. The chain employs TRBV18 and TRBJ2-7, with D possibly TRBD2 on 6 matching bases. Germline-derived CDR1 and CDR2 are KGHSH and LQKENI. CDR3 size: 14 residues. V was clipped by 6 bases and J by 5 bases, with 17 bases between them. The CDR3 sequence is CASSPVPEGHEQYF. In DNA form, the CDR3 reads TGTGCCAGCTCCCCTGTGCCGGAGGGCCACGAGCAGTACTTC. The full variable domain, in which reference TRBV18 and TRBJ2-7 provide the parts outside the CDR3, is NAGVMQNPRHLVRRRGQEARLRCSPMKGHSHVYWYRQLPEEGLKFMVYLQKENIIDESGMPKERFSAEFPKEGPSILRIQQVVRGDSAAYFCASSPVPEGHEQYFGPGTRLTVT.

The chain uses TRBV7-9 and TRBJ2-7; 9 bases fit TRBD2. The CDR3 has 14 amino acids. J gave up 9 bases and V 4 bases, and 10 bases lay outside the gene matches. CDR1 is SEHNR and CDR2 is FQNEAQ in the germline V gene (reference sequence). CDR3 in DNA: TGTGCCAGCAGCTCGGGACTAGCCCTAGGCTTGCAGTACTTC. It translates to CASSSGLALGLQYF.

V gene TRBV15 combines with J gene TRBJ1-3; D is ambiguous. This CDR3 has 14 amino acids. CDR1 is LNHNV, CDR2 YYDKDF, per germline (reference sequence). Trimming removed 0 bases from V and 2 bases from J, with 5 bases in between. CDR3 region: CATSREGPGNTIYF. CDR3 coding DNA: TGTGCCACCAGCAGAGAGGGCCCTGGAAACACCATATATTTT.

This chain uses TRBV7-8 with TRBJ1-1, with D possibly matching TRBD1 (5 bases). The V gene's germline CDR1 is SGHVS and CDR2 FQNEAQ. Trimming pared 5 bases from V and 1 base from J, leaving 20 bases between. The CDR3 has 17 residues. The CDR3, as DNA: TGTGCCAGCAGCAGACGAAACCTACAGGCAGGGAACACTGAAGCTTTCTTT. Encoded protein: CASSRRNLQAGNTEAFF.

This clone has just one count. The rearrangement joins TRBV19 to TRBJ2-3, with D possibly being TRBD2 (7 bases). Germline V gene data show CDR1 as LNHDA and CDR2 as SQIVND (reference sequence). The V end was cut by 5 bases, the J end by 5 bases, with 17 bases between. The CDR3 totals 15 residues. The CDR3 coding sequence is TGTGCCAGTAGTCCAAGCGGGACCAGGGGAGATACGCAGTATTTT. Translated, it gives CASSPSGTRGDTQYF.

V usage is TRBV7-8 and J usage is TRBJ2-7, with 9 bases that match TRBD2. The germline V gene encodes CDR1 SGHVS and CDR2 FQNEAQ. Trimming removed 6 bases from V and 5 bases from J; junction bases left unmatched: 8. The CDR3 extends over 14 amino acids. CDR3 coding DNA: TGTGCCAGCAGGGCGGGGCGGGAGGGCAACGAGCAGTACTTC. Translated, it gives CASRAGREGNEQYF.

The chain combines TRBV5-8 with TRBJ1-1, with a possible D match to TRBD1 (5 bases). Germline CDR1 is SGHTS and CDR2 is YDEGEE. Between the trimmed V and J ends, which lost 3 bases and 5 bases, there was a span of 8 bases. The CDR3 loop spans 12 amino acids. The CDR3 DNA sequence: TGTGCCAGCAGCTGGGGGGGGACTGAAGCTTTCTTT. Translated: CASSWGGTEAFF.

The genes are TRBV7-9 and TRBJ1-6; no reliable D call. The CDR3 is 14 residues long. Germline loops: CDR1 SEHNR, CDR2 FQNEAQ (reference sequence). V was trimmed by 3 bases and J by 12 bases, leaving 15 bases between them. For the CDR3, the DNA is TGTGCCAGCAGCTTCGAGGGAGGAGGTCTACCCCTCCACTTT. Its translation: CASSFEGGGLPLHF.

V is TRBV27 and J is TRBJ2-5; 10 positions match TRBD2. CDR1 MNHEY and CDR2 SMNVEV come from the germline V gene (reference sequence). V dropped 5 bases and J dropped 1; count of bases not matched to a gene: 13. The CDR3 loop spans 18 amino acids. CDR3: CASSIGLAGERSQETQYF. The CDR3 nucleotides are TGTGCCAGCAGTATCGGGCTAGCGGGAGAAAGGTCCCAAGAGACCCAGTACTTC.

V gene TRBV5-1 combines with J gene TRBJ2-7; D ambiguous. The CDR3 length is 10 residues. The germline gives CDR1 SGHRS, CDR2 YFSETQ. V shed 6 bases and J shed 4 bases, with 5 bases lying between them. This chain's CDR3 is CASISYEQYF. CDR3 bases: TGCGCCAGCATATCGTACGAGCAGTACTTC. Based on the CDR3 plus reference TRBV5-1 and TRBJ2-7, the full variable domain is KAGVTQTPRYLIKTRGQQVTLSCSPISGHRSVSWYQQTPGQGLQFLFEYFSETQRNKGNFPGRFSGRQFSNSRSEMNVSTLELGDSALYLCASISYEQYFGPGTRLTVT.

This clone was seen once. J is TRBJ2-7 and V is TRBV7-9; no reliable D call. V lost 2 bases and J lost 0, with 17 bases in between. The germline V gene encodes CDR1 SEHNR and CDR2 FQNEAQ (reference sequence). CDR3 length equals 17 residues. DNA for the CDR3: TGTGCCAGCAGCTTACCCGGCCCCAGGCTGAGCTCCTACGAGCAGTACTTC. It yields the protein CASSLPGPRLSSYEQYF.

The V gene is TRBV6-4, the J gene TRBJ2-1, with 7 positions matching TRBD2. The germline CDR1 and CDR2 sequences are MRHNA and SNTAGT. This CDR3 spans 14 amino acids. The trim removed 0 bases at V and 6 bases at J, leaving 2 bases unmatched. The CDR3 sequence is CASSDSREFNEQFF. Written as DNA, the CDR3 is TGTGCCAGCAGTGACTCGCGGGAGTTCAATGAGCAGTTCTTC.

Here the CDR3 reads CASSIAGQGNAKLFF. DNA of the CDR3: TGTGCCAGTAGTATAGCAGGACAGGGAAACGCAAAACTGTTTTTT. The J gene is TRBJ1-4, the V gene TRBV19, with 8 bases that match TRBD1. This CDR3 comprises 15 residues. The germline V gene has CDR1 LNHDA and CDR2 SQIVND (reference sequence). Unmatched junction bases numbered 8, after V lost 1 base and J lost 10 bases.

This chain connects TRBV7-9 to TRBJ1-1; tentatively, D is TRBD1 (5 bases). CDR3 length equals 11 residues. V lost 11 bases and J 7 bases, leaving 14 bases between the germline ends. Per the germline V gene, CDR1 is SEHNR and CDR2 is FQNEAQ (reference sequence). The CDR3 DNA is TGTGCCTCGGGGGGAATGAATGAAGCTTTCTTT. As protein: CASGGMNEAFF.

The genes are TRBV4-2 and TRBJ2-1, with D unclear. The V end was cut by 1 base, the J end by 6 bases, with 7 bases between. Germline V CDR1 and CDR2: LGHNA, YNFKEQ. This CDR3 is built from 13 residues. The CDR3 sequence is CASSQVTSNEQFF. Written as DNA, the CDR3 is TGTGCCAGCAGCCAAGTCACCAGCAATGAGCAGTTCTTC.

The CDR3 sequence: CASSPLAGGLGGELFF. CDR3 coding DNA: TGTGCCAGCTCACCACTAGCGGGGGGTCTCGGCGGGGAGCTGTTTTTT. This chain uses TRBV18 with TRBJ2-2, with TRBD2 matching 10 bases. Per the germline V gene, CDR1 is KGHSH and CDR2 is LQKENI. This CDR3 has 16 amino acids. V lost 1 base, J lost 7 bases, and 6 bases stayed unmatched.

The CDR3 DNA reads as TGTGCCAGCAGCTTCAATGACAGGGGAGATGAGCAGTTCTTC. Translating gives CASSFNDRGDEQFF. This sequence joins TRBV7-9 and TRBJ2-1; 8 nucleotides align to TRBD1. The J segment lost 8 bases and the V segment lost 3 bases, leaving 6 bases of the junction unmatched. The CDR3 runs 14 residues. Germline CDR1 and CDR2: SEHNR and FQNEAQ (reference sequence).

This clone was seen only once. The chain links TRBV5-6 to TRBJ2-1; weak D call: TRBD1 (7 bases). CDR1 is SGHDT and CDR2 is YYEEEE in the germline V gene. Trimming took 5 bases from V and 4 from J, leaving 13 bases between them. The CDR3 length is 14 residues. This CDR3 is CASRGGQFYNEQFF. The CDR3 coding sequence is TGTGCCAGCAGGGGGGGACAGTTTTACAATGAGCAGTTCTTC.

This clone was picked up one time. The J gene is TRBJ2-3, the V gene TRBV5-6; D call uncertain. The CDR3 runs to 14 residues. Germline V gives CDR1 SGHDT, CDR2 YYEEEE. With 4 bases removed from V and 0 bases from J, the gap between germline ends came to 9 bases. This CDR3 reads CASSPPSSTDTQYF. The CDR3 DNA is TGTGCCAGCAGCCCCCCCTCTAGCACAGATACGCAGTATTTT.

The genes are TRBV11-2 and TRBJ2-5; 10 positions agree with TRBD2. V was pared by 0 bases and J by 4 bases, with 5 bases of the junction left unmatched. The CDR3 loop spans 16 amino acids. Per germline, CDR1 SGHAT and CDR2 FQNNGV. This CDR3 reads CASSLEASGSLETQYF. The CDR3 region has the DNA TGTGCCAGCAGCTTAGAGGCTAGCGGGAGTCTAGAGACCCAGTACTTC.

The chain couples TRBV7-9 to TRBJ2-7, with D possibly matching TRBD2 (5 bases). Looked up from germline, CDR1 is SEHNR and CDR2 is FQNEAQ (reference sequence). CDR3 size: 13 residues. V gave up 5 bases and J gave up 1 base, with 9 bases separating them. Here the CDR3 reads CASSPGVSYEQYF. The CDR3 DNA is TGTGCCAGCAGCCCCGGGGTTTCCTACGAGCAGTACTTC. Full variable domain (remainder filled in from reference TRBV7-9 and TRBJ2-7): DTGVSQNPRHKITKRGQNVTFRCDPISEHNRLYWYRQTLGQGPEFLTYFQNEAQLEKSRLLSDRFSAERPKGSFSTLEIQRTEQGDSAMYLCASSPGVSYEQYFGPGTRLTVT.

This rearrangement joins TRBV4-3 to TRBJ1-1; TRBD1 might be the D (5 bases). The V end lost 1 base, the J end lost 4 bases, and 13 bases lay between the germline ends. The CDR3 spans 15 residues. Germline CDR1 reads LGHNA; CDR2 reads YSLEER. The CDR3 nucleotides are TGCGCCAGCAGCCAAGCCCCTGGGGGGTTCACTGAAGCTTTCTTT. Translation gives CASSQAPGGFTEAFF.